What follows describes a single T cell receptor (beta chain). In this sample, this clonotype turned up many times. Its antigen specificity is not known. Base quality data are lacking; no much larger clone is found one base away. CDR1 and CDR2 are read off the germline V gene as MDHEN and SYDVKM. Relative to germline, V is 5 bases shorter and J is 1 base shorter, with 6 bases between their ends. Inclusive of the bounding cysteine and phenylalanine, the CDR3 is 12 residues long. Only the CDR3 DNA stays, 36 bases, in frame from base 1. This sample was included in a study of T cells generated in artificial thymic organoids (dated by TCRdb to the late 2010s). A note on the overall study: The study compared TCR alpha and beta CDR3 repertoires of CD8 single positive T cells derived from in vitro artificial thymic organoids with the repertoires of thymic and peripheral blood naive CD8 T cells. The repertoire sequencing data shown were described as representative of three independent experiments. Overall results and qualifications from the work: CD8 single positive T cells derived from organoids showed physiological TCR clonotype diversity comparable to the diversity seen in thymic and blood naive CD8 T cells. Organoid-derived T cells showed no skewing in Valpha or Vbeta usage, which argues against dominance of unconventional lineages or clonal expansions.

TCRalpha and TCRbeta libraries were amplified in separate semi-nested PCR reactions using Advantage 2 and reverse primers located in the TRAC or TRBC constant regions. Between 3.5 and 500 ng of total RNA was used as input for first-strand cDNA synthesis. TCR cDNA libraries were made by 5'-RACE with the SMARTer PCR cDNA Synthesis kit, using a poly-dT primer for first-strand synthesis. Semi-nested constant-region reverse primers carried 5-nucleotide sample-specific barcodes, and products were cleaned with the Zymo DNA Clean and Concentrator-5 kit. Up to ten barcoded samples were pooled, ligated to Illumina adaptors and sequenced on an Illumina MiSeq as 2 x 150 bp paired-end reads. In the original analysis: After demultiplexing, reads were aligned using BLAT against a custom library built from IMGT containing every combination of human TRAV, TRAJ, TRBV, TRBD and TRBJ. The best BLAT hits were picked using pslCDnaFilter (-maxAligns=1, -ignoreIntrons), and custom Perl scripts were used to calculate clonotype frequencies. TCRdb reanalyzed the raw reads on its own, using fastp at Q25 for trimming and MiXCR for clone calling, and kept in-frame beta chains. Identical CDR3 protein sequences are pooled into one entry, listed with their most common genes and DNA. TCRdb's processing, not the study's, gives the V and J calls here. This sample gives 5,400 or so distinct CDR3 sequences in total; about 25% of them show up just once. 2.5% to 3.5% of the sample rests with the top ten.

Artificial thymic organoids were generated by aggregating human HSPCs with MS5 murine stromal cells transduced with human DLL1, and the organoids were cultured at an air-liquid interface. The cells used to seed the organoids were FACS-purified CD34+CD3- hematopoietic stem and progenitor cells from which residual T cells had been depleted. Serum-free RB27 medium, consisting of RPMI 1640 supplemented with B27, FLT3L, IL-7 and ascorbic acid, was used for organoid culture. Organoid and thymic CD3+TCRalphabeta+CD8 single positive T cells were FACS sorted before RNA extraction. Total RNA was purified from roughly 40,000 to 200,000 sorted cells per sample with the RNeasy Micro kit, and quality checked on an Agilent RNA 6000 Nano chip.

Source material: naive CD8+ T cells grown in artificial thymic organoids from cord blood stem and progenitor cells. Sample cell subset or site, as interpreted from the label and publication: CD3+TCRalphabeta+CD8SP T cells; for blood, CD45RO-CCR7+ naive CD8+ T cells. Recombination connected TRBV28 to TRBJ2-7; the D gene cannot be resolved reliably. The TCR comes from a human donor who gave cord blood stem cells for thymic organoid culture, a cardiac surgery patient who gave postnatal thymus, or a blood donor (not recorded which). The CDR3 amino acid sequence is: CASSPCSYEQYF. The nucleotides read TGTGCCAGCAGTCCCTGTTCCTACGAGCAGTACTTC.